The 12 T cell receptor beta chains listed next were all sequenced from one sample in a study of human T cells and chemical hapten exposure. TCRdb reprocessed the RACE reads via MiXCR and lists one record per CDR3 protein. There are about 52,000 distinct CDR3 sequences in the sample; approximately 11% occur only once, and approximately 1.8% lies in the top ten. Indicated time point: patch test 1, 2 weeks after DPC sensitization. Treatment reported: therapeutic diphenylcyclopropenone sensitization with weekly scalp DPC. The study extracted total RNA from unfractionated whole blood. The sequenced sample was whole blood, obtained in connection with sensitization to the hapten diphenylcyclopropenone (DPC). The receptors were gathered from a woman aged 40 to 50 with alopecia areata. Some clones in this sample may be carry-over from other donors' samples.

This clonotype was counted ten times or more. This rearrangement joins TRBV7-2 to TRBJ1-4; D is unresolved. Germline V lookup: CDR1 SGHTA, CDR2 FQGNSA. This CDR3 comprises 14 residues. Trimming cost V 8 bases and J 6 bases, with 16 bases left between them. CDR3 sequence (DNA): TGTGCCAGCTTCTTGGGCGACGGGTATGAAAAACTGTTTTTT. Its protein is CASFLGDGYEKLFF.

This clonotype has at least ten counts. V gene TRBV7-9 combines with J gene TRBJ1-5; D unclear. The germline V gene encodes CDR1 SEHNR and CDR2 FQNEAQ (reference sequence). The CDR3 loop spans 18 amino acids. V lost 1 base and J 2 bases, leaving 18 bases between the germline ends. This CDR3 reads CASSLGAFVGKGNQPQHF. The CDR3, as DNA: TGTGCCAGCAGCTTAGGGGCTTTTGTGGGAAAGGGCAATCAGCCCCAGCATTTT. Combining the CDR3 with reference TRBV7-9 and TRBJ1-5 gives the whole variable domain DTGVSQNPRHKITKRGQNVTFRCDPISEHNRLYWYRQTLGQGPEFLTYFQNEAQLEKSRLLSDRFSAERPKGSFSTLEIQRTEQGDSAMYLCASSLGAFVGKGNQPQHFGDGTRLSIL.

The V gene is TRBV7-2, the J gene TRBJ2-7; D is uncertain. V lost 5 bases, J lost 0 bases, and 14 bases lay in between. CDR1 and CDR2 from the germline V gene are SGHTA and FQGNSA. This CDR3 has 15 amino acids. The CDR3 loop is CASSLGYQTSYEQYF. The CDR3 DNA reads as TGTGCCAGCAGCCTGGGGTACCAGACCTCCTACGAGCAGTACTTC.

This clonotype came up many times. The J gene is TRBJ2-3, the V gene TRBV6-6, with D unresolved. The CDR3 covers 12 residues. CDR1 is MNHNY and CDR2 is SVGAGI in the germline V gene (reference sequence). V shed 6 bases and J shed 0 bases, with 4 bases lying between them. Here the CDR3 DNA reads TGTGCCAGCAGCCGGAGCACAGATACGCAGTATTTT. It encodes CASSRSTDTQYF.

This clonotype was recorded many times. This rearrangement joins TRBV6-1 to TRBJ2-5, with D hard to call. Germline-derived CDR1 and CDR2 are MNHNS and SASEGT. V was shortened by 5 bases and J by 1 base, with 8 bases between the two germline ends. This CDR3 comprises 13 residues. CDR3 in amino acids: CASSTRPQETQYF. The CDR3 DNA sequence: TGTGCCAGCAGTACCCGACCCCAAGAGACCCAGTACTTC.

This clonotype was recorded at least ten times. The V gene is TRBV19, the J gene TRBJ2-1, with a possible D match to TRBD2 (6 bases). The CDR3 extends over 16 amino acids. V was shortened by 3 bases and J by 2 bases, with 14 bases between the two germline ends. Per the germline V gene, CDR1 is LNHDA and CDR2 is SQIVND (reference sequence). CDR3 loop: CASSIEGTYAYNEQFF. In DNA form, the CDR3 reads TGTGCCAGTAGTATTGAAGGGACTTACGCCTACAATGAGCAGTTCTTC.

This clonotype was recorded a few times. The rearrangement uses TRBV14 and TRBJ1-2, with D possibly TRBD1 on 5 matching bases. CDR1 is SGHDN and CDR2 is FVKESK in the germline V gene. V lost 4 bases to trimming and J lost 4 bases, with 7 bases between them. The CDR3 is made up of 12 amino acids. CDR3 DNA sequence: TGTGCCAGCAGCCCTCAGGGCTATGGCTACACCTTC. This translates into CASSPQGYGYTF.

This chain joins TRBV10-1 and TRBJ2-2, with no clear D. CDR3 length: 14 residues. Per the germline V gene, CDR1 is WNHNN and CDR2 is SYGVQD (reference sequence). Trimming cost V 5 bases and J 4 bases, with 11 bases left between them. The CDR3 nucleotides read TGCGCCAGCAGTAGGCAGGTCGGCACCGGGGAGCTGTTTTTT. Amino acid sequence: CASSRQVGTGELFF.

Ten or more counts support this clonotype. The chain couples TRBV11-2 to TRBJ2-2, with D hard to call. The CDR3 sequence is 15 residues long. Germline values: CDR1 SGHAT, CDR2 FQNNGV. V lost 1 base and J lost 6, with 12 bases in between. CDR3 sequence reads: CASSLAHGWPGELFF. CDR3 in DNA: TGTGCCAGCAGCTTAGCCCACGGATGGCCCGGGGAGCTGTTTTTT. Full variable domain (remainder filled in from reference TRBV11-2 and TRBJ2-2): EAGVAQSPRYKIIEKRQSVAFWCNPISGHATLYWYQQILGQGPKLLIQFQNNGVVDDSQLPKDRFSAERLKGVDSTLKIQPAKLEDSAVYLCASSLAHGWPGELFFGEGSRLTVL.

This clonotype has just one count. V is TRBV29-1 and J is TRBJ2-3, with 7 bases identical to TRBD2. Looked up from germline, CDR1 is SQVTM and CDR2 is ANQGSEA. This CDR3 spans 13 amino acids. V was clipped by 6 bases and J by 6 bases; unmatched bases: 9. The CDR3 nucleotides are TGCAGCGTCTCAGCGGGACCGGGGGATACGCAGTATTTT. Translation gives CSVSAGPGDTQYF.

This clonotype has ten or more counts. The genes are TRBV6-5 and TRBJ1-2; TRBD1 matches 8 bases. This CDR3 is 17 amino acids long. In germline, CDR1 is MNHEY, CDR2 SVGAGI. Trimming took 2 bases from V and 4 from J; bases not matched to a gene: 12. The CDR3 here is CASSYNSWTGPPYGYTF. In DNA form, the CDR3 reads TGTGCCAGCAGTTACAACTCCTGGACAGGGCCCCCCTATGGCTACACCTTC.

This clonotype has a count of ten or more. This chain uses TRBV12-3 or TRBV12-4 with TRBJ2-3, with no clear D. The length of the CDR3 is 14 residues. Trimming left V 2 bases short and J 3 bases short, with 9 bases between. The CDR3 nucleotides read TGTGCCAGCAGTTTATCAATGACTACAGATACGCAGTATTTT. It encodes CASSLSMTTDTQYF.